This section outlines one T cell receptor beta chain sequence together with its context. Its antigen remains unidentified. Unique molecular identifiers were incorporated during preparation of the TCRbeta library. TCRdb ran MiXCR on the PCR reads and lists one entry per CDR3 protein. The table records 350,000 to 500,000 distinct CDR3 sequences, approximately 41% of them present only once. The sample originates from a study of T-cell reconstitution after alpha-beta-depleted transplantation in children. Study-level findings and limits: The high TCRbeta diversity at day 60 in some patients came from surviving recipient T cells and thymic progenitors. T-cell counts and diversity at one year following transplant were attributed mainly to newly produced T cells. Alpha-beta T cells about two months after transplant reportedly derived from several hundred expanded graft clones.

The receptor was isolated from a girl aged 2 to 9 with aplastic anemia, due to receive a stem cell transplant. The sequencing used PBMCs, collected before TCRalphabeta/CD19-depleted stem cell transplant.

The CDR3 coding sequence is TGTGCCAGCTTAAAACAGGGGGTCAATGAGCAGTTCTTC. Its translation is CASLKQGVNEQFF. The V gene is TRBV7-9, the J gene TRBJ2-1; TRBD1 matches 8 bases. The germline V gene has CDR1 SEHNR and CDR2 FQNEAQ (reference sequence). V shed 8 bases, J shed 6 bases, and the junction held 6 bases outside the gene matches. This CDR3 region has 13 residues. Filled out from reference TRBV7-9 and TRBJ2-1, the complete variable domain reads DTGVSQNPRHKITKRGQNVTFRCDPISEHNRLYWYRQTLGQGPEFLTYFQNEAQLEKSRLLSDRFSAERPKGSFSTLEIQRTEQGDSAMYLCASLKQGVNEQFFGPGTRLTVL.